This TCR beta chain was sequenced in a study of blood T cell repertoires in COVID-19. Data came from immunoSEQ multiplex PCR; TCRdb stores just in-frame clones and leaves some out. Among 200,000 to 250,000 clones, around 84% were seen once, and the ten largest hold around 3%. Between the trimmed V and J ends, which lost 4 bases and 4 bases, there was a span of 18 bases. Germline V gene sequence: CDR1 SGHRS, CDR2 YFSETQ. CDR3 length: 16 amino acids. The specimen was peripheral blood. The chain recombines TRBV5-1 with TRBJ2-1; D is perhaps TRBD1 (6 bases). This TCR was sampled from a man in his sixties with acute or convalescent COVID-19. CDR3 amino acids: CASSPTGPGSYNEQFF. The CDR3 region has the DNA TGCGCCAGCAGCCCAACAGGGCCAGGGTCTTACAATGAGCAGTTCTTC.